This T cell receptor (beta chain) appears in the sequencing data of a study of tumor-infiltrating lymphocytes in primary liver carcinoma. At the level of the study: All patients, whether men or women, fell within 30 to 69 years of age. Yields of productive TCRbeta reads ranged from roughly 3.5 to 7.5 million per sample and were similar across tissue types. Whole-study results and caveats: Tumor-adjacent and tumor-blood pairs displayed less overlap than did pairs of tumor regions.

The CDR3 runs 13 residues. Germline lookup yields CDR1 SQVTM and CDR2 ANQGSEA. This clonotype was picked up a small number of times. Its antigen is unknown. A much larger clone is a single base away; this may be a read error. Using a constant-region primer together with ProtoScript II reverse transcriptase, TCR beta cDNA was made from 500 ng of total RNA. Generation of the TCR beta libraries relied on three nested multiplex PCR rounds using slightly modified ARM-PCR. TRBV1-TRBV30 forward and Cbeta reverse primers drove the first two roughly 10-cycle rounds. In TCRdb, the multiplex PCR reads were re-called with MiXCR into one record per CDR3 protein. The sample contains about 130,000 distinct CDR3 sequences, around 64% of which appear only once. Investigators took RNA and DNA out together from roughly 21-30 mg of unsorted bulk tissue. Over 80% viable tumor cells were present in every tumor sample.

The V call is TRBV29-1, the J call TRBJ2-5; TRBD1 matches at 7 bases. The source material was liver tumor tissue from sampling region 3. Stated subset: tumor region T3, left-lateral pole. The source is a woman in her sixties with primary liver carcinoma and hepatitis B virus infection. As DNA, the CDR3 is TGCAGCGCCGCCGGGACAGTCAAAGAGACCCAGTGCTTC. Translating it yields CSAAGTVKETQCF.